Below are 28 T cell receptor beta chains sequenced from a single sample in a study of T cell repertoires in cytomegalovirus infection. No antigen has been assigned to these receptors. TCRdb ran MiXCR on the reads and lists one entry per CDR3 protein. The table lists about 920,000 distinct CDR3 sequences, more than 25% of them singletons. Source: cultured CD8+ T cells from PBMCs, taken from culture after CMV antigen stimulation. These receptor sequences come from a human donor in good health (CMV status not recorded). Some clones in this sample may be carry-over from other donors' samples.

The sample holds a few counts of this clonotype. The CDR3 coding sequence is TGTGCCAGTAGTTTTGATAACACCGGGGAGCTGTTTTTT. Protein product: CASSFDNTGELFF. The chain carries TRBV19 and TRBJ2-2; no clear D gene. V lost 5 bases to trimming and J lost 2 bases, with 6 bases between them. From germline, CDR1 is LNHDA and CDR2 SQIVND (reference sequence). The CDR3 is 13 residues long.

This clonotype has a handful of counts. V and J are TRBV2 and TRBJ2-2; D is ambiguous. Deletions cut 2 bases from V and 0 bases from J, with 7 bases between. This CDR3 has 15 residues. CDR1 is SNHLY and CDR2 is FYNNEI in the germline V gene. CDR3 DNA sequence: TGTGCCAGCAGTGAATCTGAAGCGAACACCGGGGAGCTGTTTTTT. This translates into CASSESEANTGELFF.

This chain uses TRBV5-1 with TRBJ2-1; D not certain. The V end lost 3 bases, the J end lost 4 bases, and 5 bases lay between the germline ends. Germline V gene sequence: CDR1 SGHRS, CDR2 YFSETQ. The CDR3 loop spans 12 amino acids. This chain's CDR3 is CASSWNYNEQFF. For the CDR3, the DNA is TGCGCCAGCAGCTGGAATTACAATGAGCAGTTCTTC.

This sequence joins TRBV12-3 or TRBV12-4 and TRBJ2-1; a weak D match, TRBD1 (6 bases). The V end was cut by 3 bases, the J end by 8 bases, with 11 bases between. This CDR3 is 13 amino acids long. CDR3 in amino acids: CASSLGAPDEQFF. The CDR3 DNA is TGTGCCAGCAGTTTGGGGGCCCCAGATGAGCAGTTCTTC.

This clonotype was detected a few times. V and J are TRBV27 and TRBJ2-2, with TRBD2 identical over 8 bases. The CDR3 is 13 amino acids. The germline gives CDR1 MNHEY, CDR2 SMNVEV (reference sequence). With 6 bases clipped from V and 8 bases from J, the junction kept 5 bases outside the gene matches. The chain's CDR3 is CASRSGGLGELFF. The CDR3 region has the DNA TGTGCCAGCAGATCGGGGGGGCTAGGGGAGCTGTTTTTT.

This chain joins TRBV19 and TRBJ1-6; 7 nucleotides align to TRBD1. V trimming: 5 bases; J trimming: 7 bases; junction bases outside the gene matches: 11. The V gene's germline CDR1 is LNHDA and CDR2 SQIVND (reference sequence). The CDR3 totals 16 residues. The CDR3 DNA follows: TGTGCCAGTAGTCCCGATGAGGGGGCGTGGAATTCACCCCTCCACTTT. Translation gives CASSPDEGAWNSPLHF.

This clonotype has ten or more counts. The V gene is TRBV7-6, the J gene TRBJ1-1; tentative D call: TRBD1 (6 bases). V was shortened by 1 base and J by 0 bases, with 9 bases between the two germline ends. CDR1 and CDR2 (germline): SGHVS, FNYEAQ. This CDR3 contains 15 residues. DNA for the CDR3: TGTGCCAGCAGCTTAGAGGGGGACATGAACACTGAAGCTTTCTTT. Amino acid sequence: CASSLEGDMNTEAFF.

The chain combines TRBV20-1 with TRBJ2-4; 11 bases are shared with TRBD2. The germline CDR1 and CDR2 sequences are DFQATT and SNEGSKA (reference sequence). CDR3 size: 17 residues. Trimming removed 5 bases from V and 1 base from J; junction bases left unmatched: 10. CDR3 bases: TGCAGTGCTGCCAACCTAGCGGGGGGTTCGGCCAAAAACATTCAGTACTTC. This translates into CSAANLAGGSAKNIQYF.

The chain carries TRBV15 and TRBJ2-1, with a tentative D call TRBD1 (7 bases). Trimming shortened V by 8 bases and J by 3 bases, and 14 bases separated the two germline ends. Germline loops: CDR1 LNHNV, CDR2 YYDKDF (reference sequence). This CDR3 is 14 amino acids long. CDR3 region: CATSSGGNYNEQFF. The CDR3 region has the DNA TGTGCCACCTCCTCAGGGGGGAACTACAATGAGCAGTTCTTC.

This rearrangement joins TRBV27 to TRBJ1-1; tentatively, D is TRBD1 (5 bases). V lost 8 bases and J lost 11, with 15 bases in between. This CDR3 contains 11 residues. Germline V gene lookup returns CDR1 MNHEY and CDR2 SMNVEV (reference sequence). The CDR3 DNA follows: TGTGCCAGCCAGCTCGGGGCGCGGGCTTTCTTT. Protein sequence: CASQLGARAFF.

This clonotype was observed at least ten times. The chain employs TRBV6-1 and TRBJ1-5; TRBD1 might be the D (6 bases). V was pared by 6 bases and J by 7 bases, with 19 bases between. This CDR3 comprises 15 residues. Germline CDR1 MNHNS, CDR2 SASEGT. CDR3 sequence (DNA): TGTGCCAGCAGCGAGTCAGCCAGGGGATTCCAGCCCCAGCATTTT. Its translation: CASSESARGFQPQHF.

The chain couples TRBV12-3 or TRBV12-4 to TRBJ1-2, with 9 nucleotides matching TRBD1. The junction had 6 bases not matched to a gene; V was cut back by 5 bases and J by 8 bases. This CDR3 is built from 13 residues. The CDR3 DNA reads as TGTGCCAGCAGTACCCGACAGGGGGGGGGCTACACCTTC. Residues: CASSTRQGGGYTF.

Comments on this clonotype: Its ends do not fully match the called genes, so a read error is possible. The chain has TRBV5-4 and TRBJ2-7; D not resolved. From germline, CDR1 is SGHNT and CDR2 YYREEE (reference sequence). The CDR3 has 13 residues. DNA of the CDR3: TGTGTCAGCAGCCGCGGATCTCCCTACGAGCAGTACTTC. This translates into CVSSRGSPYEQYF.

The J gene is TRBJ2-5, the V gene TRBV10-3; no clear D. Germline loops: CDR1 ENHRY, CDR2 SYGVKD. The CDR3 runs 14 residues. Trimming cost V 2 bases and J 1 base, with 8 bases left between them. Written as DNA, the CDR3 is TGTGCCATCAGTGAGGACACCCCCCAAGAGACCCAGTACTTC. It specifies CAISEDTPQETQYF.

Ten or more counts support this clonotype. The chain has TRBV7-2 and TRBJ2-1, with D possibly TRBD2 on 5 matching bases. The germline CDR1 and CDR2 sequences are SGHTA and FQGNSA. CDR3 size: 15 residues. Trimming took 10 bases from V and 5 from J, leaving 21 bases between them. The chain's CDR3 is CAINGPGDWNNEQFF. The CDR3 DNA is TGTGCCATCAACGGCCCCGGGGATTGGAACAATGAGCAGTTCTTC.

This sequence joins TRBV27 and TRBJ1-6; D not certain. V was shortened by 0 bases and J by 7 bases, with 13 bases between the two germline ends. The CDR3 has 16 residues. Germline-derived CDR1 and CDR2 are MNHEY and SMNVEV (reference sequence). CDR3 sequence (DNA): TGTGCCAGCAGTTTATCCTCGTCTCTATTAAATTCACCCCTCCACTTT. The encoded protein is CASSLSSSLLNSPLHF.

This clonotype has more than one count but fewer than ten. This rearrangement joins TRBV20-1 to TRBJ2-3; 9 bases map to TRBD2. The CDR3 has 16 amino acids. V lost 0 bases, J lost 4 bases, and 8 bases stayed unmatched. Germline V gene data show CDR1 as DFQATT and CDR2 as SNEGSKA (reference sequence). CDR3 loop: CSARDTSGGIADTQYF. CDR3 nucleotides: TGCAGTGCTAGAGATACGAGCGGGGGGATAGCAGATACGCAGTATTTT.

This chain uses TRBV4-3 with TRBJ2-1; weak D call: TRBD2 (5 bases). The CDR3 is 17 amino acids. Per germline, CDR1 LGHNA and CDR2 YSLEER. V was trimmed by 4 bases and J by 0 bases, leaving 16 bases between them. The CDR3 DNA is TGCGCCAGCAGCCTTGAACACCCTGGGAGCTCCTACAATGAGCAGTTCTTC. This codes for CASSLEHPGSSYNEQFF.

In its sample, this clonotype was seen many times. This rearrangement joins TRBV12-5 to TRBJ2-2; 8 bases align to TRBD2. V lost 0 bases and J lost 3; bases outside the gene matches: 6. The germline CDR1 and CDR2 sequences are LGHNT and FRNRAP. The CDR3 length is 17 residues. The CDR3 bases are TGTGCTAGTGGTTTGGTCGGGAGGGGTTTCGACACCGGGGAGCTGTTTTTT. This encodes CASGLVGRGFDTGELFF. Combining the CDR3 with reference TRBV12-5 and TRBJ2-2 gives the whole variable domain DARVTQTPRHKVTEMGQEVTMRCQPILGHNTVFWYRQTMMQGLELLAYFRNRAPLDDSGMPKDRFSAEMPDATLATLKIQPSEPRDSAVYFCASGLVGRGFDTGELFFGEGSRLTVL.

This clonotype was observed a few times. The J gene is TRBJ2-4, the V gene TRBV28; 7 bases line up with TRBD1. Germline V CDR1 and CDR2: MDHEN, SYDVKM. Germline trimming cut 3 bases from V and 2 bases from J; bases unmatched to any gene: 4. The CDR3 is 15 amino acids. Here the CDR3 reads CASSFRGLPKNIQYF. The CDR3 DNA sequence: TGTGCCAGCAGTTTTAGGGGGCTGCCCAAAAACATTCAGTACTTC.

This clonotype has a handful of counts. The chain combines TRBV4-1 with TRBJ2-1; D remains ambiguous. The germline V gene encodes CDR1 MGHRA and CDR2 YSYEKL. The ends were cut back, 1 base at V and 0 bases at J, with 10 bases in the middle. The CDR3 is 16 residues long. The CDR3 spells CASSQGLISSYNEQFF. DNA of the CDR3: TGCGCCAGCAGCCAAGGTTTAATCAGCTCCTACAATGAGCAGTTCTTC.

This clonotype has just a few counts. The genes are TRBV6-2 or TRBV6-3 and TRBJ2-5, with 7 bases that match TRBD1. CDR1 and CDR2 from the germline V gene are MNHEY and SVGEGT. The CDR3 loop spans 15 amino acids. V shed 10 bases and J 5 bases; nucleotides not matched to a gene: 16. DNA of the CDR3: TGTGCCATCTCCTCCGGGACAGACCCTTGGGAGACCCAGTACTTC. It is translated as CAISSGTDPWETQYF.

In its sample, this clonotype was seen a few times. The genes are TRBV10-3 and TRBJ1-1, with 9 bases fitting TRBD1. J gave up 7 bases and V 1 base, and 10 bases lay outside the gene matches. Per germline, CDR1 ENHRY and CDR2 SYGVKD. This CDR3 region has 16 residues. CDR3 residues: CAISELQGAAGSEAFF. The CDR3 bases are TGTGCCATCAGTGAGTTACAGGGGGCCGCGGGGAGTGAAGCTTTCTTT.

This clonotype was recorded a few times. Here the CDR3 reads CASRESGQTYEQYV. CDR3 nucleotide sequence: TGTGCCAGCAGGGAATCTGGACAGACCTACGAGCAGTACGTC. This chain joins TRBV6-6 and TRBJ2-7; tentative D call: TRBD1 (6 bases). CDR3 length equals 14 residues. Germline V CDR1 and CDR2: MNHNY, SVGAGI (reference sequence). V dropped 6 bases and J dropped 2 bases, with 14 bases sitting between them.

This clonotype has just a few counts. The CDR3 nucleotides are TGTGCCAGTAGTAAGGGGTTTAGCACAGATACGCAGTATTTT. It encodes CASSKGFSTDTQYF. The gene calls are TRBV19 and TRBJ2-3; D might be TRBD1 (5 bases). The germline gives CDR1 LNHDA, CDR2 SQIVND (reference sequence). CDR3 length equals 14 residues. V shed 4 bases and J shed 0 bases, with 8 bases lying between them.

This clonotype was counted only a few times. The J gene is TRBJ2-7, the V gene TRBV6-5, with D possibly being TRBD1 or TRBD2 (5 bases each). This CDR3 has 15 amino acids. Germline V CDR1 and CDR2: MNHEY, SVGAGI. Trimming stripped 2 bases from V and 4 bases from J, with 15 bases between. CDR3 residues: CASSYGSGTSYEQYF. As DNA, the CDR3 is TGTGCCAGCAGTTACGGGTCAGGGACGTCGTACGAGCAGTACTTC.

For this clonotype: This clone may be a read error of a much larger clone one base away. The chain carries TRBV27 and TRBJ1-5; TRBD1 aligns across 9 bases. The germline gives CDR1 MNHEY, CDR2 SMNVEV (reference sequence). CDR3 length: 14 residues. After removal of 5 bases from V and 4 bases from J, the junction contained 3 bases not matched to a gene. CDR3 sequence: CASSRTGENQPQHF. As DNA, the CDR3 is TGTGCCAGCAGTCGGACAGGGGAAAATCAGCCCCAGCATTTT.

The chain is built from TRBV9 and TRBJ2-5; no definite D call. With 0 bases removed from V and 4 bases from J, the gap between germline ends came to 10 bases. In germline, CDR1 is SGDLS, CDR2 YYNGEE. This CDR3 has 14 residues. The CDR3 DNA reads as TGTGCCAGCAGCGTAGGTAACTTTAGAGAGACCCAGTACTTC. Amino acids: CASSVGNFRETQYF.